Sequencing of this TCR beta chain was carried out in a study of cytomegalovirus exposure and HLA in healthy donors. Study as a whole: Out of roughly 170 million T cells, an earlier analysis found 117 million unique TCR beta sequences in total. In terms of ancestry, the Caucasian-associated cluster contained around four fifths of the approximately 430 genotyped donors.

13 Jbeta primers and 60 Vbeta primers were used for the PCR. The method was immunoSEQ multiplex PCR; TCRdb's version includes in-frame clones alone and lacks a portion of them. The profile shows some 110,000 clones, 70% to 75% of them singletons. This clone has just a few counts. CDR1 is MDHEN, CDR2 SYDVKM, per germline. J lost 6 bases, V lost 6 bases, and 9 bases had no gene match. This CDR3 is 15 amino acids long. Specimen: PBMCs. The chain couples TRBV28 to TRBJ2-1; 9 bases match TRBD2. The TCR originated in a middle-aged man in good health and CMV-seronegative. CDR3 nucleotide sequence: TGTGCCAGCAGCTCCGCGGGGGGGCTCCCCAATGAGCAGTTCTTC. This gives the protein CASSSAGGLPNEQFF.